There are a few counts of the clone carrying this T cell receptor (beta chain). The CDR3 is 16 amino acids. V lost 1 base, J lost 3 bases, and 6 bases stayed unmatched. Germline CDR1 and CDR2: SGHTA and FQGNSA. The entry originates in a study of blood T cell repertoires in COVID-19. The overall study: The United States, Italy and Spain provided the acute and convalescent COVID-19 samples. In each case, the material was cDNA or gDNA derived from T cells, B-cell-depleted T cells, or PBMCs.

Original analysis: Reference gene primer amplification in the assay estimated nucleated cell counts. Clones were sequenced by immunoSEQ multiplex PCR, and TCRdb holds only the in-frame ones, with some missing. The V and J calls and clone size are taken from that table; D and trimming were inferred from the DNA. The data contain roughly 62,000 clones, around 80% of them singletons. The sequencing input was peripheral blood. The clonotype originates from a man aged 25-45 years with COVID-19, enrolled during active disease. The rearrangement links TRBV7-2 to TRBJ1-3; 7 bases fit TRBD1. For the CDR3, the DNA is TGTGCCAGCAGCTTAGATTCAGACAGGGTTGGAAACACCATATATTTT. This gives the protein CASSLDSDRVGNTIYF.